The clone carrying this T cell receptor (beta chain) was recorded many times. The antigen is undetermined. These data come from a study of T-cell reconstitution after alpha-beta-depleted transplantation in children. Germline CDR1 LGHDT, CDR2 YNNKEL (reference sequence). Trimming left V 1 base short and J 3 bases short, with 4 bases between. The CDR3 spans 12 residues. For TCRbeta, the library was prepared with unique molecular identifiers. TCRdb itself ran the PCR reads through MiXCR, one entry per CDR3 protein. This table has about 250,000 distinct CDR3 sequences, 20% to 30% appearing once. Study observations and caveats: Elevated TCRbeta diversity at day 60 was traced, in some patients, to surviving recipient T cells and thymic progenitors. A year had passed since transplant, and T-cell counts and diversity by then came mostly from newly produced T cells.

The sequence came from a female patient aged 2 to 10 who had a stem cell transplant for congenital amegakaryocytic thrombocytopenia, so the T cells may come from the graft donor. Here the sequenced sample was PBMCs, mostly from graft donor cells, taken 360 days after TCRalphabeta/CD19-depleted stem cell transplant. This chain joins TRBV3-1 and TRBJ2-7; D is unclear. The CDR3 here is CASSQVYYEQYF. CDR3 bases: TGTGCCAGCAGCCAAGTGTACTACGAGCAGTACTTC.